Presented here are 21 T cell receptor beta chains from one specimen sequenced in a study of HIV-infected children after antiretroviral therapy interruption. RNA-based 3' RACE libraries used unique molecular identifiers. TCRdb used MiXCR to reprocess the 3' RACE reads, holding one entry per CDR3 protein. The table shows 40,000 to 50,000 distinct CDR3 sequences, with approximately 4.3% occurring only once. The treatment is: PENTA 11 planned treatment interruption arm or continuous ART arm. The sample was CD45RA+ CD4+ T cells from PBMCs, pooled from several time points, taken from a donor given antiretroviral therapy, either interrupted or continuous. As for subset: naive CD4+ CD45RA+ CD45RO- T cells. All receptors derive from a pool of human donors with HIV.

This clonotype was seen only a few times. The V gene is TRBV29-1, the J gene TRBJ2-6; D gene uncertain. Between the trimmed V and J ends, which lost 4 bases and 4 bases, there was a span of 5 bases. This CDR3 comprises 12 residues. The V gene's germline CDR1 is SQVTM and CDR2 ANQGSEA. The CDR3 reads CSVVTGANVLTF. The CDR3 DNA reads as TGCAGCGTTGTAACCGGGGCCAACGTCCTGACTTTC. The variable domain in full, with the rest retrieved from reference TRBV29-1 and TRBJ2-6, is SAVISQKPSRDICQRGTSLTIQCQVDSQVTMMFWYRQQPGQSLTLIATANQGSEATYESGFVIDKFPISRPNLTFSTLTVSNMSPEDSSIYLCSVVTGANVLTFGAGSRLTVL.

This clonotype was seen repeatedly, ten times or more. This rearrangement joins TRBV5-1 to TRBJ2-7, with D unresolved. The CDR3 covers 14 residues. CDR1 and CDR2 (germline): SGHRS, YFSETQ. Trimming cost V 4 bases and J 5 bases, with 16 bases left between them. CDR3 nucleotides: TGCGCCAGCAGCCCCGTCAATGCCCCACACGAGCAGTACTTC. This translates into CASSPVNAPHEQYF.

Ten or more counts support this clonotype. The chain joins TRBV20-1 to TRBJ2-1; 7 bases are shared with TRBD1. This CDR3 region has 14 residues. The ends lost 6 bases at V and 5 bases at J; junction bases unmatched: 10. Per the germline V gene, CDR1 is DFQATT and CDR2 is SNEGSKA (reference sequence). The CDR3 region is CSAPGQSNHNEQFF. CDR3 DNA sequence: TGCAGTGCCCCGGGACAGTCGAACCACAATGAGCAGTTCTTC.

The rearrangement joins TRBV12-3 or TRBV12-4 to TRBJ2-7; D is unresolved. The CDR3 length is 14 residues. The ends were cut back, 7 bases at V and 0 bases at J, with 13 bases in the middle. CDR3 nucleotides: TGTGCCAGCAATCCTGGGATTCCCTCCTACGAGCAGTACTTC. Amino acid sequence: CASNPGIPSYEQYF.

The V gene is TRBV3-2, the J gene TRBJ2-3; the tabulated D call, TRBD1, remains unverified against the DNA. TRBV3-2 is given as a pseudogene. The CDR3 extends over 17 amino acids. In DNA, the CDR3 is TGTGCCAGCAGCCCTAATTCGGGCTCCCTCTCGGCAGATACGCAGTATTTT. It is translated as CASSPNSGSLSADTQYF.

This clonotype has at least ten counts. The V call is TRBV4-2, the J call TRBJ2-1, with D uncertain. The V end was cut by 0 bases, the J end by 13 bases, with 13 bases between. Germline V gene lookup returns CDR1 LGHNA and CDR2 YNFKEQ. The CDR3 sequence is 13 residues long. The CDR3 reads CASSQDPPEPQFF. DNA of the CDR3: TGTGCCAGCAGCCAAGATCCTCCCGAGCCCCAGTTCTTC.

This rearrangement joins TRBV27 to TRBJ1-3; D not certain. From germline, CDR1 is MNHEY and CDR2 SMNVEV (reference sequence). The CDR3 extends over 13 amino acids. V lost 0 bases and J 4 bases, leaving 4 bases between the germline ends. The CDR3 DNA follows: TGTGCCAGCAGTTTATCTGGGGGAAACACCATATATTTT. This translates into CASSLSGGNTIYF.

The chain recombines TRBV4-1 with TRBJ1-3; no firm D call. Trimming left V 6 bases short and J 0 bases short, with 18 bases between. CDR3 length: 17 amino acids. Germline V gene lookup returns CDR1 MGHRA and CDR2 YSYEKL. The CDR3 region is CASRPIGHRDSGNTIYF. DNA of the CDR3: TGCGCCAGCAGACCTATTGGGCACCGGGACTCTGGAAACACCATATATTTT.

There are many counts of this clonotype. The chain uses TRBV29-1 and TRBJ2-6, with 7 bases aligning to TRBD1. The V segment lost 4 bases and the J segment 0 bases; nucleotides outside the gene matches: 6. The germline CDR1 and CDR2 sequences are SQVTM and ANQGSEA. The CDR3 has 16 amino acids. This CDR3 is CSVGQGTGSGANVLTF. The CDR3, as DNA: TGCAGCGTTGGACAGGGAACCGGCTCTGGGGCCAACGTCCTGACTTTC. The full variable domain, rest sourced from reference TRBV29-1 and TRBJ2-6, is SAVISQKPSRDICQRGTSLTIQCQVDSQVTMMFWYRQQPGQSLTLIATANQGSEATYESGFVIDKFPISRPNLTFSTLTVSNMSPEDSSIYLCSVGQGTGSGANVLTFGAGSRLTVL.

This clonotype has at least ten counts. This chain connects TRBV6-6 to TRBJ2-3; TRBD2 matches at 7 bases. V shed 8 bases, J shed 6 bases, and the junction held 11 bases outside the gene matches. The CDR3 spans 14 residues. Germline V gene sequence: CDR1 MNHNY, CDR2 SVGAGI (reference sequence). The CDR3 loop reads CASWSGLVADTQYF. CDR3 DNA: TGTGCCAGCTGGTCCGGACTAGTAGCGGATACGCAGTATTTT.

The chain couples TRBV20-1 to TRBJ2-3, with D tentatively TRBD1 or TRBD2 (5 bases each). V lost 0 bases and J lost 9, with 19 bases in between. The CDR3 spans 15 residues. Germline V gives CDR1 DFQATT, CDR2 SNEGSKA (reference sequence). The CDR3 DNA reads as TGCAGTGCTAGAGATGGGGGTGGCCCCGAGGGGACGCAGTATTTT. This codes for CSARDGGGPEGTQYF.

In its sample, this clonotype is medium-sized. The chain uses TRBV21-1 and TRBJ2-5; the table gives TRBD1 as D, unverified against the DNA. TRBV21-1 corresponds to a pseudogene. This CDR3 comprises 13 residues. The CDR3 is CASVGQGQETQYF. CDR3 in DNA: TGTGCCAGCGTCGGACAGGGTCAAGAGACCCAGTACTTC.

Many counts were recorded for this clonotype. The V call is TRBV6-1, the J call TRBJ1-5; D unclear. V was pared by 5 bases and J by 3 bases, with 11 bases between. The CDR3 is 14 amino acids. Per the germline V gene, CDR1 is MNHNS and CDR2 is SASEGT. The CDR3: CASSLKVDNQPQHF. The CDR3 DNA sequence: TGTGCCAGCAGTCTAAAGGTGGACAATCAGCCCCAGCATTTT.

V usage is TRBV2 and J usage is TRBJ1-1, with no clear D. Germline V gene data show CDR1 as SNHLY and CDR2 as FYNNEI. Trimming removed 4 bases from V and 6 bases from J, with 12 bases in between. This CDR3 is built from 13 residues. CDR3 sequence reads: CASSVGETAEAFF. The CDR3 nucleotides read TGTGCCAGCAGTGTTGGGGAAACAGCTGAAGCTTTCTTT.

The chain employs TRBV7-3 and TRBJ2-1, with D tentatively TRBD1 (6 bases). V shed 6 bases and J shed 5 bases, with 11 bases lying between them. The germline V gene has CDR1 SGHTA and CDR2 FQGTGA. CDR3 length equals 13 residues. This CDR3 reads CASSLDRNNEQFF. The DNA of the CDR3 is TGTGCCAGCAGTCTTGACAGGAACAATGAGCAGTTCTTC. The whole variable domain, remainder taken from reference TRBV7-3 and TRBJ2-1, is GAGVSQTPSNKVTEKGKYVELRCDPISGHTALYWYRQSLGQGPEFLIYFQGTGAADDSGLPNDRFFAVRPEGSVSTLKIQRTERGDSAVYLCASSLDRNNEQFFGPGTRLTVL.

This clonotype has a count of ten or more. V usage is TRBV28 and J usage is TRBJ1-2; tentatively, D is TRBD1 (5 bases). Germline V gives CDR1 MDHEN, CDR2 SYDVKM. Trimming took 6 bases from V and 4 from J, leaving 9 bases between them. The CDR3 consists of 12 residues. CDR3 DNA sequence: TGTGCCAGCAGACAGGCCTCCTATGGCTACACCTTC. It codes for CASRQASYGYTF.

This clonotype was seen many times. The chain couples TRBV2 to TRBJ2-5, with D possibly being TRBD2 (6 bases). Trimming took 7 bases from V and 5 from J, leaving 17 bases between them. The CDR3 sequence is 14 residues long. CDR1 and CDR2 (germline): SNHLY, FYNNEI. CDR3: CASNSGTLGETQYF. For the CDR3, the DNA is TGTGCCAGCAACTCCGGGACTCTTGGGGAGACCCAGTACTTC.

This clonotype was counted many times. The chain links TRBV27 to TRBJ2-1; 7 bases align to TRBD1. CDR3 length: 19 residues. The trim removed 3 bases at V and 4 bases at J, leaving 18 bases unmatched. CDR1 and CDR2 from the germline V gene are MNHEY and SMNVEV (reference sequence). The CDR3 loop reads CASSFGDRLIGTAYNEQFF. DNA for the CDR3: TGTGCCAGCAGTTTTGGGGACCGGCTTATCGGGACAGCTTACAATGAGCAGTTCTTC.

This clonotype was seen many times. The chain is built from TRBV3-1 and TRBJ1-6; TRBD1 aligns across 8 bases. The ends lost 0 bases at V and 14 bases at J; junction bases unmatched: 6. The germline V gene encodes CDR1 LGHDT and CDR2 YNNKEL (reference sequence). CDR3 length equals 14 residues. The CDR3 bases are TGTGCCAGCAGCCAAGAGGGACAGGTGGCCACCCTCCACTTT. The encoded protein is CASSQEGQVATLHF.

This clonotype showed up just a few times. The J gene is TRBJ2-7, the V gene TRBV18, with D perhaps assigned TRBD1 or TRBD2 (5 bases each). Germline V gene lookup returns CDR1 KGHSH and CDR2 LQKENI. CDR3 length: 14 amino acids. V was shortened by 6 bases and J by 0 bases, with 12 bases between the two germline ends. The CDR3 DNA follows: TGTGCCAGCTCCCCTTTGGGGGACTCCTACGAGCAGTACTTC. It translates to CASSPLGDSYEQYF.

Ten or more counts support this clonotype. This sequence joins TRBV6-1 and TRBJ1-3; D not certain. Germline CDR1 MNHNS, CDR2 SASEGT. V was cut by 5 bases and J by 0 bases, with 11 bases left in between. This CDR3 contains 15 residues. In nucleotides, the CDR3 is TGTGCCAGCAGTCTGCAGCCCGACTCTGGAAACACCATATATTTT. Translated, it gives CASSLQPDSGNTIYF.